This T cell receptor beta chain was identified in a study of cytotoxic CD8 clonotypes in ibrutinib-treated CLL. The table came from immunoSEQ multiplex PCR; TCRdb's copy has only in-frame clones and leaves some out. Of roughly 190,000 clones listed, around 72% are singletons. The sample holds one count of this clone. V lost 2 bases and J 2 bases, leaving 7 bases between the germline ends. This CDR3 has 13 residues. Germline values: CDR1 SGHNT, CDR2 YENEEA. The sequence derives from a human donor with chronic lymphocytic leukemia. The sequences come from PBMCs, collected after 24 months of ibrutinib treatment. The chain uses TRBV11-3 and TRBJ2-7; D call uncertain. The CDR3 region is CASSLSRAYEQYF. CDR3 nucleotide sequence: TGTGCCAGCAGCTTATCCCGAGCCTACGAGCAGTACTTC.